The 27 T cell receptor beta chains reported below all come from one sample, sequenced in a study of identical twins (dated by TCRdb to 2016 to 2018). The library came from 5' RACE. The sequencing machine was an Illumina HiSeq 2000. Starting from the raw public reads, TCRdb applied fastp trimming at Q25, assembled clones with MiXCR and retained in-frame beta chains. Each CDR3 protein gets just one entry, which takes the most common genes and DNA from the rows behind it. Recorded for this sample are under 900,000 distinct CDR3 sequences; roughly an eighth of them occurred a single time. The top ten clones comprise around 1.5% of the sample. These data were likewise used in another study, on yellow fever vaccine responses in identical twins.

The sample was PBMCs. The receptor source for this set is a woman between 18 and 29 years old in good health.

This clonotype was recorded a few times. This chain uses TRBV20-1 with TRBJ1-1; D is ambiguous. The ends were cut back, 3 bases at V and 6 bases at J, with 5 bases in the middle. Germline-derived CDR1 and CDR2 are DFQATT and SNEGSKA (reference sequence). The CDR3 totals 10 residues. The CDR3 loop is CSARVPEAFF. For the CDR3, the DNA is TGCAGTGCTAGGGTCCCTGAAGCTTTCTTT.

At least ten counts were recorded for this clonotype. The genes are TRBV12-3 or TRBV12-4 and TRBJ1-6; 10 positions agree with TRBD1. The V segment lost 6 bases and the J segment 10 bases; nucleotides outside the gene matches: 6. This CDR3 is 14 amino acids long. Written as DNA, the CDR3 is TGTGCCAGCAGCATAGACAGGGGGCCATCACCCCTCCACTTT. It yields the protein CASSIDRGPSPLHF.

This clonotype was detected many times. The chain combines TRBV19 with TRBJ2-5, with D unclear. Trimming cost V 4 bases and J 2 bases, with 8 bases left between them. The CDR3 extends over 13 amino acids. Germline CDR1 LNHDA, CDR2 SQIVND (reference sequence). CDR3 nucleotides: TGTGCCAGTAGTACCACAAGTCAAGAGACCCAGTACTTC. This encodes CASSTTSQETQYF.

The J gene is TRBJ1-5, the V gene TRBV10-3; 9 nucleotides match TRBD1. Germline V gives CDR1 ENHRY, CDR2 SYGVKD. The CDR3 sequence is 14 residues long. J lost 7 bases, V lost 2 bases, and 3 bases had no gene match. The CDR3 region is CAISEDRGSQPQHF. The CDR3 DNA reads as TGTGCCATCAGTGAGGACAGGGGGTCCCAGCCCCAGCATTTT.

V and J are TRBV5-1 and TRBJ2-5; D may be TRBD2 (7 bases). This CDR3 region has 14 residues. Germline-derived CDR1 and CDR2 are SGHRS and YFSETQ. V was shortened by 5 bases and J by 1 base, with 12 bases between the two germline ends. CDR3 DNA sequence: TGCGCCAGCAGTAACGGGGGGCTCCAAGAGACCCAGTACTTC. Translation: CASSNGGLQETQYF.

The CDR3 here is CASSNGDRVYEQYF. The CDR3 DNA reads TGTGCCAGCAGTAACGGGGACAGGGTATACGAGCAGTACTTC. The chain joins TRBV25-1 to TRBJ2-7; TRBD1 matches at 9 bases. CDR3 size: 14 residues. V was clipped by 5 bases and J by 4 bases; unmatched bases: 6. The germline CDR1 and CDR2 sequences are MGHDK and SYGVNS.

This clonotype was observed at least ten times. The gene calls are TRBV7-2 and TRBJ2-1; 11 bases fit TRBD2. The CDR3 is 17 amino acids. Germline V gene lookup returns CDR1 SGHTA and CDR2 FQGNSA. V dropped 5 bases and J dropped 0; count of bases not matched to a gene: 6. The CDR3: CASSPTSGGSSYNEQFF. CDR3 nucleotides: TGTGCCAGCAGCCCAACTAGCGGGGGTAGCTCCTACAATGAGCAGTTCTTC.

There are a few counts of this clonotype. The chain employs TRBV29-1 and TRBJ2-1, with D uncertain. CDR3 size: 14 residues. V lost 4 bases and J lost 0, with 10 bases in between. The germline CDR1 and CDR2 sequences are SQVTM and ANQGSEA. The CDR3 protein is CSVGAASSYNEQFF. The CDR3 nucleotides are TGCAGCGTTGGGGCCGCAAGCTCCTACAATGAGCAGTTCTTC.

This clonotype has a handful of counts. The chain recombines TRBV5-1 with TRBJ2-6; D may be TRBD1 (6 bases). The CDR3 runs 17 residues. V was pared by 7 bases and J by 0 bases, with 17 bases between. The germline CDR1 and CDR2 sequences are SGHRS and YFSETQ. CDR3 loop: CASSRSDSSSGANVLTF. In nucleotides, the CDR3 is TGCGCCAGCTCCAGGTCGGACAGTTCCTCTGGGGCCAACGTCCTGACTTTC.

The gene calls are TRBV10-3 and TRBJ2-3, with D perhaps TRBD1 (6 bases). The CDR3 length is 17 residues. Germline V gene sequence: CDR1 ENHRY, CDR2 SYGVKD. The germline V and J ends were trimmed by 5 bases and 2 bases, with 20 bases remaining between them. CDR3 region: CAISLRGPGVTTDTQYF. Here the CDR3 DNA reads TGTGCCATCAGTCTGAGGGGTCCAGGGGTCACCACAGATACGCAGTATTTT.

The V call is TRBV7-9, the J call TRBJ2-1, with 9 bases matching TRBD1. The CDR3 contains 15 residues. J lost 7 bases, V lost 1 base, and 5 bases had no gene match. Germline values: CDR1 SEHNR, CDR2 FQNEAQ (reference sequence). The CDR3 loop reads CASSLGTGERNEQFF. CDR3 nucleotides: TGTGCCAGCAGCTTAGGGACAGGGGAAAGGAATGAGCAGTTCTTC.

The chain links TRBV28 to TRBJ2-5, with a weak D call TRBD2 (5 bases). Germline CDR1 MDHEN, CDR2 SYDVKM. The CDR3 extends over 13 amino acids. V was clipped by 5 bases and J by 5 bases, with 12 bases between them. CDR3 sequence (DNA): TGTGCCAGCAGTCCTAGCTGGAGTGAGACCCAGTACTTC. Its translation: CASSPSWSETQYF.

There are a few counts of this clonotype. This CDR3 reads CASSNLVTGRIQPQHF. The CDR3 region has the DNA TGTGCCAGCAGTAACCTGGTGACAGGGCGGATTCAGCCCCAGCATTTT. The chain joins TRBV6-1 to TRBJ1-5; 7 nucleotides align to TRBD1. With V trimmed by 5 bases and J by 6 bases, 13 bases remained unmatched. The germline gives CDR1 MNHNS, CDR2 SASEGT. The length of the CDR3 is 16 residues.

This clonotype was detected a few times. V usage is TRBV6-4 and J usage is TRBJ2-3; 9 nucleotides agree with TRBD2. There are 16 residues in the CDR3. V dropped 6 bases and J dropped 2; count of bases not matched to a gene: 9. CDR1 and CDR2 from the germline V gene are MRHNA and SNTAGT. This CDR3 is CASSRTLAGATDTQYF. The CDR3 bases are TGTGCCAGCAGCCGCACTTTAGCGGGGGCCACAGATACGCAGTATTTT.

This clonotype has a handful of counts. J is TRBJ1-1 and V is TRBV6-1, with TRBD1 as a possible D gene (6 bases). The germline V and J ends were trimmed by 6 bases and 1 base, with 12 bases remaining between them. Germline CDR1 reads MNHNS; CDR2 reads SASEGT. The CDR3 spans 14 residues. Here the CDR3 reads CASSNTQGNTEAFF. The CDR3 bases are TGTGCCAGCAGCAATACACAGGGGAACACTGAAGCTTTCTTT.

This chain links TRBV20-1 with TRBJ2-1, with unresolved D. Trimming pared 7 bases from V and 8 bases from J, leaving 15 bases between. CDR1 and CDR2 (germline): DFQATT, SNEGSKA (reference sequence). The CDR3 covers 12 residues. The CDR3 reads CSVSLSLDEQFF. The CDR3 nucleotides are TGCAGTGTTAGTCTCAGCCTTGATGAGCAGTTCTTC.

The chain recombines TRBV5-6 with TRBJ1-6, with a tentative D call TRBD1 (5 bases). In germline, CDR1 is SGHDT, CDR2 YYEEEE. The V gene lost 0 bases and the J gene lost 0 bases, with 7 bases spanning the gap. The length of the CDR3 is 16 residues. The CDR3 sequence: CASSLVGTSYNSPLHF. The DNA for the CDR3 is TGTGCCAGCAGCTTGGTGGGGACCTCCTATAATTCACCCCTCCACTTT.

This clonotype was seen a few times. This sequence joins TRBV11-2 and TRBJ2-1; the match to TRBD1 covers 11 bases. This CDR3 is built from 13 residues. Germline-derived CDR1 and CDR2 are SGHAT and FQNNGV. After removal of 4 bases from V and 10 bases from J, the junction contained 3 bases not matched to a gene. DNA for the CDR3: TGTGCCAGCAGCTCTCGGGACAGGGGGGAGCAGTTCTTC. This gives the protein CASSSRDRGEQFF. The entire variable domain, with the rest obtained from reference TRBV11-2 and TRBJ2-1, is as follows: EAGVAQSPRYKIIEKRQSVAFWCNPISGHATLYWYQQILGQGPKLLIQFQNNGVVDDSQLPKDRFSAERLKGVDSTLKIQPAKLEDSAVYLCASSSRDRGEQFFGPGTRLTVL.

V is TRBV18 and J is TRBJ2-7, with D unclear. Trimming left V 6 bases short and J 0 bases short, with 12 bases between. CDR1 is KGHSH and CDR2 is LQKENI in the germline V gene. There are 14 residues in the CDR3. CDR3 nucleotide sequence: TGTGCCAGCTCGGTATCGGACGTCTCCTACGAGCAGTACTTC. As protein: CASSVSDVSYEQYF.

The chain couples TRBV7-3 to TRBJ2-3; 7 positions agree with TRBD1. V dropped 5 bases and J dropped 5; count of bases not matched to a gene: 7. The CDR3 extends over 14 amino acids. Germline loops: CDR1 SGHTA, CDR2 FQGTGA. The CDR3 spells CASSPTGAGDTQYF. Here the CDR3 DNA reads TGTGCCAGCAGCCCAACAGGGGCCGGAGATACGCAGTATTTT.

This clonotype was seen at least ten times. V gene TRBV7-8 combines with J gene TRBJ2-1; 8 bases map to TRBD1. This CDR3 has 15 residues. The V gene's germline CDR1 is SGHVS and CDR2 FQNEAQ. Trimming took 1 base from V and 8 from J; bases not matched to a gene: 7. CDR3 nucleotide sequence: TGTGCCAGCAGCTTAGGGACAGGGATCCCCTATGAGCAGTTCTTC. It is translated as CASSLGTGIPYEQFF.

This clonotype was seen more than once but under ten times. This rearrangement joins TRBV2 to TRBJ2-3, with no clear D. CDR1 and CDR2 (germline): SNHLY, FYNNEI. Trimming removed 3 bases from V and 0 bases from J, with 10 bases in between. This CDR3 comprises 15 residues. CDR3 DNA: TGTGCCAGCAGTGATGAGCAAATTAGCACAGATACGCAGTATTTT. Protein: CASSDEQISTDTQYF.

The rearrangement joins TRBV10-2 to TRBJ1-5; perhaps TRBD1 as D (6 bases). V was cut by 8 bases and J by 5 bases, with 16 bases left in between. The germline CDR1 and CDR2 sequences are WSHSY and SAAADI. The CDR3 length is 14 residues. As DNA, the CDR3 is TGCGCCAGCGAAACAGGGATTGGGGATCAGCCCCAGCATTTT. Protein product: CASETGIGDQPQHF.

This clonotype came up many times. The rearrangement links TRBV6-5 to TRBJ2-1; D might be TRBD2 (6 bases). V lost 8 bases to trimming and J lost 6 bases, with 17 bases between them. This CDR3 is 14 amino acids long. Germline lookup yields CDR1 MNHEY and CDR2 SVGAGI. CDR3 nucleotide sequence: TGTGCCAGCGTTAAATCGGACGGGAGCAATGAGCAGTTCTTC. Translated: CASVKSDGSNEQFF.

This clonotype was recorded a few times. This sequence joins TRBV24-1 and TRBJ2-7; D unclear. The CDR3 covers 15 residues. CDR1 is KGHDR and CDR2 is SFDVKD in the germline V gene. Trimming stripped 3 bases from V and 0 bases from J, with 11 bases between. This CDR3 is CATSDPTKGSYEQYF. In nucleotides, the CDR3 is TGTGCCACCAGTGATCCCACGAAGGGCTCCTACGAGCAGTACTTC.

This clonotype was counted many times. The V call is TRBV6-5, the J call TRBJ2-1; TRBD2 aligns across 10 bases. The germline gives CDR1 MNHEY, CDR2 SVGAGI. The CDR3 contains 16 residues. J lost 7 bases, V lost 0 bases, and 6 bases had no gene match. CDR3 in amino acids: CASSYSKLAGVNEQFF. The CDR3 bases are TGTGCCAGCAGTTACTCGAAGCTAGCGGGAGTTAATGAGCAGTTCTTC.

The chain links TRBV20-1 to TRBJ2-1; D not certain. The CDR3 runs 13 residues. Trimming shortened V by 1 base and J by 3 bases, and 7 bases separated the two germline ends. Germline values: CDR1 DFQATT, CDR2 SNEGSKA (reference sequence). The CDR3 is CSARGAYYNEQFF. The CDR3 nucleotides are TGCAGTGCTAGAGGGGCCTACTACAATGAGCAGTTCTTC.